One and the same sample provided the 12 T cell receptor beta chains below, sequenced in a study of regulatory T cells in long-lasting Graves disease. Documented time point: persistent/refractory GD, antithyroid drugs over 5 years with positive TRAb. PBMCs were the source of the RNA used for TCR sequencing. Arm-PCR of CDR3 regions and iRepertoire HTBI primers were the basis on which TCR beta libraries were built. Each CDR3 protein gets one entry after TCRdb re-called the multiplex PCR reads with MiXCR. The sample yields about 660,000 distinct CDR3 sequences, around 32% seen once. Sequences were derived from peripheral blood mononuclear cells (PBMCs), sampled when the disease was refractory, from a patient treated with antithyroid drugs. The receptor set was obtained from a female donor with Graves disease.

In this sample, this clonotype turned up a few times. The V call is TRBV6-1, the J call TRBJ2-5; D tentatively fits TRBD1 or TRBD2 (6 bases each). Trimming cost V 6 bases and J 2 bases, with 16 bases left between them. CDR1 MNHNS and CDR2 SASEGT come from the germline V gene. CDR3 size: 15 residues. The DNA of the CDR3 is TGTGCCAGCAGCCCGGGGGCTAGCCCTCAAGAGACCCAGTACTTC. Translated, it gives CASSPGASPQETQYF.

This clonotype has only a few counts. This chain joins TRBV19 and TRBJ1-2, with unresolved D. V gave up 6 bases and J gave up 2 bases, with 13 bases separating them. The CDR3 covers 14 residues. CDR1 is LNHDA and CDR2 is SQIVND in the germline V gene (reference sequence). DNA for the CDR3: TGTGCCAGTAGCCGACTCGAAGGCAACTATGGCTACACCTTC. Translated, it gives CASSRLEGNYGYTF.

This clonotype showed up many times. The chain couples TRBV2 to TRBJ2-5, with 7 bases aligning to TRBD1. CDR1 SNHLY and CDR2 FYNNEI come from the germline V gene. The CDR3 totals 13 residues. V was pared by 6 bases and J by 1 base, with 2 bases of the junction left unmatched. The CDR3 protein is CASSRDSQETQYF. In nucleotides, the CDR3 is TGTGCCAGCAGCCGGGACAGCCAAGAGACCCAGTACTTC. The full variable domain, with the rest looked up from reference TRBV2 and TRBJ2-5, is EPEVTQTPSHQVTQMGQEVILRCVPISNHLYFYWYRQILGQKVEFLVSFYNNEISEKSEIFDDQFSVERPDGSNFTLKIRSTKLEDSAMYFCASSRDSQETQYFGPGTRLLVL.

The rearrangement joins TRBV30 to TRBJ1-1; D perhaps matches TRBD1 (6 bases). Germline assignment: CDR1 GTSNPN and CDR2 SVGIG (reference sequence). Trimming removed 3 bases at V and 11 bases at J, with 13 bases between. This CDR3 has 11 amino acids. The CDR3 sequence is CAWSNRDAAFF. The CDR3 nucleotides are TGTGCCTGGAGCAACAGGGACGCGGCTTTCTTT.

This clonotype was seen only a few times. The chain employs TRBV5-1 and TRBJ2-7; 10 bases line up with TRBD2. This CDR3 has 16 residues. V lost 3 bases, J lost 1 base, and 7 bases stayed unmatched. Germline V gives CDR1 SGHRS, CDR2 YFSETQ. The CDR3: CASSWGGLASSYEQYF. CDR3 DNA: TGCGCCAGCAGCTGGGGGGGACTAGCGAGTTCCTACGAGCAGTACTTC.

This clonotype was counted a few times. The chain uses TRBV19 and TRBJ2-5; 15 nucleotides agree with TRBD2. Trimming removed 7 bases from V and 5 bases from J; junction bases left unmatched: 11. This CDR3 has 17 amino acids. Germline assignment: CDR1 LNHDA and CDR2 SQIVND (reference sequence). The CDR3 is CASKLGLAGGGAETQYF. In DNA form, the CDR3 reads TGTGCCAGTAAATTGGGACTAGCGGGAGGCGGCGCGGAGACCCAGTACTTC.

Regarding this clonotype: This clone may be a read error of a much larger clone one base away. This sequence joins TRBV28 and TRBJ2-7; TRBD2 aligns across 8 bases. V gave up 6 bases and J gave up 3 bases; unmatched junction bases: 10. This CDR3 has 15 residues. Germline CDR1 is MDHEN and CDR2 is SYDVKM. The chain's CDR3 is CASSQPGTSSYEQYF. The CDR3 nucleotides read TGTGCCAGCAGCCAACCCGGGACTAGTAGCTACGAGCAGTACTTC.

The sample holds a few counts of this clonotype. The genes are TRBV29-1 and TRBJ1-2; unclear D gene. V was trimmed by 3 bases and J by 11 bases, leaving 13 bases between them. CDR1 is SQVTM and CDR2 is ANQGSEA in the germline V gene. CDR3 size: 11 residues. CDR3 sequence reads: CSVELLNVYTF. CDR3 DNA: TGCAGCGTTGAGTTGCTGAATGTATACACCTTC. The complete variable domain, with remaining parts taken from reference TRBV29-1 and TRBJ1-2, reads SAVISQKPSRDICQRGTSLTIQCQVDSQVTMMFWYRQQPGQSLTLIATANQGSEATYESGFVIDKFPISRPNLTFSTLTVSNMSPEDSSIYLCSVELLNVYTFGSGTRLTVV.

This clonotype was observed a handful of times. A much more abundant neighbour one base away suggests this may be a read error. The chain carries TRBV12-3 or TRBV12-4 and TRBJ1-1; D might be TRBD1 (5 bases). V was pared by 2 bases and J by 3 bases, with 13 bases between. The CDR3 is 15 residues long. The CDR3 is CASSLSGGGYTEAFF. The CDR3 bases are TGTGCCAGCAGTTTATCCGGGGGTGGGTACACTGAAGCTTTCTTT.

This clonotype has more than one count but fewer than ten. DNA for the CDR3: TGTGCCAGCACCCCGGGACCTGGGGACATTCAGTACTTC. It yields the protein CASTPGPGDIQYF. This chain connects TRBV3-1 to TRBJ2-4; either TRBD1 or TRBD2 may fit D (5 bases each). CDR1 is LGHDT, CDR2 YNNKEL, per germline (reference sequence). The CDR3 length is 13 residues. V was trimmed by 7 bases and J by 8 bases, leaving 15 bases between them. Full variable domain (rest looked up from reference TRBV3-1 and TRBJ2-4): DTAVSQTPKYLVTQMGNDKSIKCEQNLGHDTMYWYKQDSKKFLKIMFSYNNKELIINETVPNRFSPKSPDKAHLNLHINSLELGDSAVYFCASTPGPGDIQYFGAGTRLSVL.

The gene calls are TRBV5-1 and TRBJ2-2, with 7 bases aligning to TRBD1. V lost 1 base, J lost 0 bases, and 6 bases stayed unmatched. Germline V gene data show CDR1 as SGHRS and CDR2 as YFSETQ. CDR3 size: 17 residues. The CDR3 protein is CASSLLTGQTNTGELFF. The CDR3 DNA reads TGCGCCAGCAGCTTGTTGACGGGACAGACGAACACCGGGGAGCTGTTTTTT.

About this clonotype itself: It may be a read error: a sequence one base away is much more abundant. The chain recombines TRBV11-2 with TRBJ1-1, with a possible D match to TRBD1 (6 bases). The CDR3 is 16 residues long. Per germline, CDR1 SGHAT and CDR2 FQNNGV. With 2 bases removed from V and 0 bases from J, the gap between germline ends came to 13 bases. CDR3 protein: CASSLIGGAVNTEAFF. The DNA of the CDR3 is TGTGCCAGCAGCTTAATTGGGGGGGCGGTGAACACTGAAGCTTTCTTT.